This TCR beta chain was sequenced for a study of response to subunit inactivated influenza vaccine. General study results and limits: The authors offered the suggestion that each seasonal influenza vaccination recruits few new T cells.

TCRdb analysed the RT-PCR reads with MiXCR anew, one entry per CDR3 protein. The sample holds fewer than 550,000 distinct CDR3 sequences, 25% seen once. This CDR3 spans 12 amino acids. Germline loops: CDR1 MNHNS, CDR2 SASEGT. A remark on this clonotype: What it recognizes is unknown. A much larger clone lies a single base off, so this may be a read error.

The chain has TRBV6-1 and TRBJ1-1; D uncertain. This sequence originates from a middle-aged man who received an inactivated influenza vaccine. The sample was CD4+ T cells sorted from PBMCs, taken 4 to 6 days after vaccination. CDR3 DNA: TGTTCCAGCAGTGTGCATAACACTGAAGCTTTCTTT. As protein: CSSSVHNTEAFF.